The entry that follows covers one TCR beta chain sequence. No antigen is known for it. The TCR beta CDR3 regions underwent amplification using RNA transcripts as the source. The primer set for the first-round RT-PCR of the TCR CDR3 was HTBI. TCRdb called the multiplex PCR reads again in MiXCR, with one record for every CDR3 protein. The repertoire has about 740,000 distinct CDR3 sequences, about 15% of them found once; the top ten carry roughly 10%. The data stem from a study of T cells in Graves' hyperthyroidism and ophthalmopathy. General observations from the study: The model predicted ophthalmopathy a median around six months before onset.

Germline V gives CDR1 SGHRS, CDR2 YFSETQ. V dropped 0 bases and J dropped 8 bases, with 18 bases sitting between them. The CDR3 has 16 residues. This receptor was identified in a woman aged 18 to 35 with Graves' hyperthyroidism. The rearrangement links TRBV5-1 to TRBJ1-3; possible D gene TRBD1, 5 bases. Sequenced input: blood. The CDR3 nucleotides read TGCGCCAGCAGCTTGGCTTTTCAGGGTTTGGCGGACACCATATATTTT. Its translation is CASSLAFQGLADTIYF.